What follows are 24 T cell receptor beta chains derived from one specimen sequenced in a study. TCRdb independently ran MiXCR on the 5' RACE reads; one entry per CDR3 protein. The top ten clones hold more than 2.5% of a sample with 50,000 to 75,000 distinct CDR3 sequences, approximately 23% of them seen once. Material for sequencing was memory CD4+ T cells sorted from a lymph node. Subset indicated: memory CD4+ T cells, CD4+CD45RO+CD25-. The receptor source for this set is a female donor with breast cancer.

The genes are TRBV6-1 and TRBJ2-7; D may be TRBD1 (5 bases). The CDR3 contains 12 residues. Germline V gene data show CDR1 as MNHNS and CDR2 as SASEGT. The V end was cut by 5 bases, the J end by 1 base, with 6 bases between. DNA for the CDR3: TGTGCCAGCAGTACAGGTTCCTACGAGCAGTACTTC. Protein: CASSTGSYEQYF.

This clonotype was seen a handful of times. The chain links TRBV3-1 to TRBJ2-1, with 9 bases fitting TRBD2. This CDR3 spans 15 amino acids. The germline gives CDR1 LGHDT, CDR2 YNNKEL (reference sequence). V trimming: 1 base; J trimming: 9 bases; junction bases outside the gene matches: 7. The CDR3 coding sequence is TGTGCCAGCAGCCAAGGAAATAGCGGGAGTATTGAGCAGTTCTTC. This translates into CASSQGNSGSIEQFF.

The chain couples TRBV14 to TRBJ2-3, with 9 bases aligning to TRBD2. CDR1 SGHDN and CDR2 FVKESK come from the germline V gene. The V and J ends lost 4 bases and 6 bases, in that order; junction bases with no gene match: 8. This CDR3 is built from 15 residues. The CDR3 is CASSPWTSVQDTQYF. CDR3 nucleotide sequence: TGTGCCAGCAGCCCCTGGACTAGCGTGCAGGATACGCAGTATTTT.

The V and J genes are TRBV28 and TRBJ2-5; D is uncertain. Germline CDR1 and CDR2: MDHEN and SYDVKM. CDR3 length equals 10 residues. Trimming pared 4 bases from V and 4 bases from J, leaving 1 base between. CDR3 DNA: TGTGCCAGCAGTTCAGAGACCCAGTACTTC. Translated, it gives CASSSETQYF.

This clonotype was recorded many times. The chain links TRBV5-1 to TRBJ2-3; weak D call: TRBD1 (6 bases). Germline V gives CDR1 SGHRS, CDR2 YFSETQ. The CDR3 is made up of 13 amino acids. V dropped 3 bases and J dropped 3 bases, with 8 bases sitting between them. The chain's CDR3 is CASSSQGTDTQYF. For the CDR3, the DNA is TGCGCCAGCAGCTCACAGGGAACAGATACGCAGTATTTT. Full variable domain (outside the CDR3, taken from reference TRBV5-1 and TRBJ2-3): KAGVTQTPRYLIKTRGQQVTLSCSPISGHRSVSWYQQTPGQGLQFLFEYFSETQRNKGNFPGRFSGRQFSNSRSEMNVSTLELGDSALYLCASSSQGTDTQYFGPGTRLTVL.

V and J are TRBV6-2 or TRBV6-3 and TRBJ1-1; D ambiguous. The CDR3 length is 12 residues. V was trimmed by 5 bases and J by 7 bases, leaving 11 bases between them. Germline CDR1 and CDR2: MNHEY and SVGEGT. The CDR3 is CASSPGLGEAFF. The DNA for the CDR3 is TGTGCCAGCAGTCCGGGGTTGGGTGAAGCTTTCTTT.

This clonotype was found many times. The chain uses TRBV25-1 and TRBJ1-6, with 10 bases aligning to TRBD1. Per the germline V gene, CDR1 is MGHDK and CDR2 is SYGVNS. The CDR3 sequence is 15 residues long. Trimming took 6 bases from V and 3 from J; bases not matched to a gene: 2. Here the CDR3 reads CASRGDRGYNSPLHF. The CDR3 DNA reads TGTGCCAGCAGGGGGGACAGGGGCTATAATTCACCCCTCCACTTT.

The genes are TRBV7-2 and TRBJ1-2; D is uncertain. Germline V gene sequence: CDR1 SGHTA, CDR2 FQGNSA. V lost 1 base and J lost 9, with 9 bases in between. CDR3 length: 12 residues. This chain's CDR3 is CASSLDGGRYTF. The CDR3 DNA follows: TGTGCCAGCAGCTTAGATGGAGGGCGCTACACCTTC.

The chain combines TRBV20-1 with TRBJ2-2, with TRBD1 as a possible D gene (5 bases). CDR1 is DFQATT, CDR2 SNEGSKA, per germline (reference sequence). The V end lost 2 bases, the J end lost 2 bases, and 9 bases lay between the germline ends. This CDR3 has 14 amino acids. CDR3 in DNA: TGCAGTGCTAGAATCCAGGGTAACACCGGGGAGCTGTTTTTT. This gives the protein CSARIQGNTGELFF.

The CDR3 coding sequence is TGTGCCAGCTCCGCGGCTAGCGGGAGGGCGGGTCGGGACGAGCAGTACTTC. This encodes CASSAASGRAGRDEQYF. The chain combines TRBV28 with TRBJ2-7; TRBD2 agrees at 12 bases. Germline V gene lookup returns CDR1 MDHEN and CDR2 SYDVKM. This CDR3 contains 17 residues. Trimming took 8 bases from V and 5 from J; bases not matched to a gene: 16.

The J gene is TRBJ2-2, the V gene TRBV20-1; D is unresolved. V lost 2 bases to trimming and J lost 3 bases, with 4 bases between them. From germline, CDR1 is DFQATT and CDR2 SNEGSKA (reference sequence). The length of the CDR3 is 12 residues. The CDR3 loop reads CSARTHTGELFF. The CDR3 DNA follows: TGCAGTGCTAGAACCCACACCGGGGAGCTGTTTTTT.

This chain uses TRBV30 with TRBJ2-2; tentatively, D is TRBD2 (5 bases). CDR1 and CDR2 (germline): GTSNPN, SVGIG (reference sequence). The V end was cut by 5 bases, the J end by 4 bases, with 14 bases between. The CDR3 length is 14 residues. CDR3 DNA: TGTGCCTGGGGTCGAGGGAGCCCCACCGGGGAGCTGTTTTTT. It yields the protein CAWGRGSPTGELFF. The whole variable domain, filled in from reference TRBV30 and TRBJ2-2, reads SQTIHQWPATLVQPVGSPLSLECTVEGTSNPNLYWYRQAAGRGLQLLFYSVGIGQISSEVPQNLSASRPQDRQFILSSKKLLLSDSGFYLCAWGRGSPTGELFFGEGSRLTVL.

This clonotype was counted between two and nine times. The J gene is TRBJ1-2, the V gene TRBV6-1; D remains ambiguous. Trimming removed 7 bases at V and 7 bases at J, with 13 bases between. Germline V gives CDR1 MNHNS, CDR2 SASEGT. This CDR3 is 12 amino acids long. CDR3 loop: CASTNRLGGYTF. The DNA for the CDR3 is TGTGCCAGCACCAACCGGTTGGGTGGCTACACCTTC.

In this sample, this clonotype turned up many times. The chain recombines TRBV29-1 with TRBJ2-1, with TRBD2 matching 7 bases. From germline, CDR1 is SQVTM and CDR2 ANQGSEA. This CDR3 region has 10 residues. The junction had 3 bases not matched to a gene; V was cut back by 7 bases and J by 9 bases. CDR3 coding DNA: TGCAGCGGCGGGAGCGGTGAGCAGTTCTTC. This gives the protein CSGGSGEQFF.

The chain employs TRBV15 and TRBJ2-5; D is unresolved. Germline assignment: CDR1 LNHNV and CDR2 YYDKDF (reference sequence). The CDR3 is 13 residues long. The V gene lost 3 bases and the J gene lost 4 bases, with 9 bases spanning the gap. The CDR3 DNA follows: TGTGCCACCAGCAGGGGCCTAGGAGAGACCCAGTACTTC. Its protein is CATSRGLGETQYF.

This clonotype occurred many times. The chain uses TRBV6-5 and TRBJ2-1; 15 nucleotides agree with TRBD2. Germline lookup yields CDR1 MNHEY and CDR2 SVGAGI. V shed 1 base, J shed 6 bases, and the junction held 4 bases outside the gene matches. The CDR3 contains 17 residues. The CDR3 DNA reads as TGTGCCAGCAGTTACTTCGGACTAGCGGGGGGGCCCAATGAGCAGTTCTTC. Its translation is CASSYFGLAGGPNEQFF.

This clonotype was found a few times. The chain links TRBV12-3 or TRBV12-4 to TRBJ2-2; 7 bases line up with TRBD1. CDR3 length equals 15 residues. Germline trimming cut 7 bases from V and 4 bases from J; bases unmatched to any gene: 9. DNA for the CDR3: TGTGCCAGCATCCTTCGCAAGGGGGCCACCGGGGAGCTGTTTTTT. Residues: CASILRKGATGELFF.

The chain recombines TRBV19 with TRBJ1-3, with D tentatively TRBD1 (5 bases). CDR1 is LNHDA and CDR2 is SQIVND in the germline V gene (reference sequence). V was cut by 1 base and J by 0 bases, with 10 bases left in between. This CDR3 has 16 amino acids. CDR3 sequence reads: CASSIGQFFSGNTIYF. As DNA, the CDR3 is TGTGCCAGTAGTATAGGACAGTTCTTCTCTGGAAACACCATATATTTT.

This clonotype was counted many times. The rearrangement uses TRBV12-3 or TRBV12-4 and TRBJ1-2; perhaps TRBD1 as D (5 bases). V was trimmed by 5 bases and J by 8 bases, leaving 15 bases between them. This CDR3 is 13 amino acids long. CDR3 DNA: TGTGCCAGCAGTAGGGGTGGACAAGGCGGCTACACCTTC. It yields the protein CASSRGGQGGYTF.

This clonotype was observed a few times. The chain links TRBV7-2 to TRBJ1-2; D call uncertain. Looked up from germline, CDR1 is SGHTA and CDR2 is FQGNSA. V lost 5 bases and J 6 bases, leaving 16 bases between the germline ends. This CDR3 has 14 amino acids. CDR3 in amino acids: CASSRYNEGDGYTF. The CDR3, as DNA: TGTGCCAGCAGCCGGTACAATGAAGGCGATGGCTACACCTTC.

V usage is TRBV4-2 and J usage is TRBJ2-2, with TRBD2 identical over 8 bases. The trim removed 4 bases at V and 6 bases at J, leaving 13 bases unmatched. The CDR3 contains 17 residues. Looked up from germline, CDR1 is LGHNA and CDR2 is YNFKEQ. In nucleotides, the CDR3 is TGTGCCAGCAGCCGAAAATCGGGACTAGTGAGGGCCGGGGAGCTGTTTTTT. Residues: CASSRKSGLVRAGELFF.

This rearrangement joins TRBV20-1 to TRBJ1-6; D unclear. This CDR3 is 15 amino acids long. The ends were cut back, 1 base at V and 6 bases at J, with 13 bases in the middle. Germline V gene lookup returns CDR1 DFQATT and CDR2 SNEGSKA (reference sequence). CDR3 DNA sequence: TGCAGTGCTAGAGGAGGCGGTCGTTCTAATTCACCCCTCCACTTT. It encodes CSARGGGRSNSPLHF.

The CDR3 here is CASSYSHMGGRTGELFF. In nucleotides, the CDR3 is TGTGCCAGCAGTTACTCGCATATGGGGGGCCGGACCGGGGAGCTGTTTTTT. The chain joins TRBV6-5 to TRBJ2-2, with D perhaps being TRBD1 or TRBD2 (6 bases each). The CDR3 length is 17 residues. Trimming pared 0 bases from V and 5 bases from J, leaving 16 bases between. Germline values: CDR1 MNHEY, CDR2 SVGAGI.

This chain links TRBV12-3 or TRBV12-4 with TRBJ1-2; no clear D gene. V dropped 0 bases and J dropped 2 bases, with 4 bases sitting between them. The CDR3 consists of 13 residues. The CDR3 loop reads CASSLAQNYGYTF. For the CDR3, the DNA is TGTGCCAGCAGTTTAGCACAGAACTATGGCTACACCTTC.